This TCR beta chain came from a study of T cell changes during pregnancy in multiple sclerosis. Libraries were prepared by immunoSEQ multiplex PCR; TCRdb keeps only in-frame clonotypes and omits some of them. The table includes tens of thousands of clones, 91% detected once. This CDR3 region has 15 residues. Deletions cut 5 bases from V and 5 bases from J, with 18 bases between. Germline V lookup: CDR1 PRHDT, CDR2 FYEKMQ (reference sequence). The input for sequencing was peripheral blood, taken after pregnancy. The clonotype originates from a female donor in good health, enrolled as a control in a pregnancy study. This rearrangement joins TRBV13 to TRBJ2-5; the D gene is possibly TRBD1 (6 bases). The CDR3 DNA follows: TGTGCCAGCAGCAAGACCGGGACATACGGGGAGACCCAGTACTTC. As protein: CASSKTGTYGETQYF.